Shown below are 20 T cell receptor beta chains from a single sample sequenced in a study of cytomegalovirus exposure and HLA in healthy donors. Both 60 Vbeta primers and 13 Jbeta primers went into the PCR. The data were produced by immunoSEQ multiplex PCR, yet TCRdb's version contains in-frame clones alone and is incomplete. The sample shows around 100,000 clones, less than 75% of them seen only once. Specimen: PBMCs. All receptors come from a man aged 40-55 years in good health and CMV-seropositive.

For the CDR3, the DNA is TGTGCCAGCAGTGATCCAGCGAACATTCAGTACTTC. Its protein product is CASSDPANIQYF. The chain joins TRBV25-1 to TRBJ2-4; the D is unclear. V was shortened by 3 bases and J by 7 bases, with 7 bases between the two germline ends. The germline V gene encodes CDR1 MGHDK and CDR2 SYGVNS. CDR3 length equals 12 residues.

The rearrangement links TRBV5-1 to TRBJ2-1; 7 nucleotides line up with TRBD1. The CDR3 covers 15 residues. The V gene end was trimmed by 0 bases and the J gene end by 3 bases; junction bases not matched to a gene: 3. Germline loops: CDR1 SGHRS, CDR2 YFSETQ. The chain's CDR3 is CASSLVDRDYNEQFF. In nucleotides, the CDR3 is TGCGCCAGCAGCTTGGTAGACAGGGACTACAATGAGCAGTTCTTC. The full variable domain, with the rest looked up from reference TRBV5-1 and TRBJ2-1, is KAGVTQTPRYLIKTRGQQVTLSCSPISGHRSVSWYQQTPGQGLQFLFEYFSETQRNKGNFPGRFSGRQFSNSRSEMNVSTLELGDSALYLCASSLVDRDYNEQFFGPGTRLTVL.

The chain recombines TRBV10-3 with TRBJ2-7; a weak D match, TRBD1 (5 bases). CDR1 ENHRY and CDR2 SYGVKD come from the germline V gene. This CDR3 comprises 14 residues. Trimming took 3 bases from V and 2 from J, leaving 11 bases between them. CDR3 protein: CAISDTDSTYEQYV. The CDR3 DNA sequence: TGTGCCATCAGTGATACTGACAGCACCTACGAGCAGTACGTC.

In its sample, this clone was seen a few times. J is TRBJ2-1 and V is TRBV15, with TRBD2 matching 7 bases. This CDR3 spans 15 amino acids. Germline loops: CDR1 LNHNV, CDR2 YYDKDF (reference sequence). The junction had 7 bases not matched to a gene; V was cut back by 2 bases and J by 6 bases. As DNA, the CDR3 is TGTGCCACCAGCAGATCTGCGGGAGACTCCAATGAGCAGTTCTTC. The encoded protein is CATSRSAGDSNEQFF. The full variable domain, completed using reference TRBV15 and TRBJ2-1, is DAMVIQNPRYQVTQFGKPVTLSCSQTLNHNVMYWYQQKSSQAPKLLFHYYDKDFNNEADTPDNFQSRRPNTSFCFLDIRSPGLGDTAMYLCATSRSAGDSNEQFFGPGTRLTVL.

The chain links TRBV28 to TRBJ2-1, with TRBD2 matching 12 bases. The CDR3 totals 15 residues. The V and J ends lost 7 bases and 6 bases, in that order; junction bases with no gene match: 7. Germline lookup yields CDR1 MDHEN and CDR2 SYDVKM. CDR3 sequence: CASTSGLAGPNEQFF. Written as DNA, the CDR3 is TGTGCCAGCACTTCAGGACTAGCGGGACCCAATGAGCAGTTCTTC.

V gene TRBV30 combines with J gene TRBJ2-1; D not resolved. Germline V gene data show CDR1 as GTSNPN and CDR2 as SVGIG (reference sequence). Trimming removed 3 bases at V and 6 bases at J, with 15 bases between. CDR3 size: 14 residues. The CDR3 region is CAWSVDLESNEQFF. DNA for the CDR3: TGTGCCTGGAGCGTAGACCTGGAGTCCAATGAGCAGTTCTTC.

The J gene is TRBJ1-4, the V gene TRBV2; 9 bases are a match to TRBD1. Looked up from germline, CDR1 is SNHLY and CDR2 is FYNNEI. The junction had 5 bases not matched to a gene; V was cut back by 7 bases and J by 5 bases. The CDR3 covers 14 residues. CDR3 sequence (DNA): TGTGCCAGCAAGACCGACAGGGGGAATGAAAAACTGTTTTTT. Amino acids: CASKTDRGNEKLFF.

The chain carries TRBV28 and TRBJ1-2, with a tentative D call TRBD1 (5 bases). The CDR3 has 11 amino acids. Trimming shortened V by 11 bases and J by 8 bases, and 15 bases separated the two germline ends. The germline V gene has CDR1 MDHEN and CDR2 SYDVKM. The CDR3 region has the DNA TGTGCCGGGTCGGGGGGAGGCGGCTACACCTTC. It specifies CAGSGGGGYTF.

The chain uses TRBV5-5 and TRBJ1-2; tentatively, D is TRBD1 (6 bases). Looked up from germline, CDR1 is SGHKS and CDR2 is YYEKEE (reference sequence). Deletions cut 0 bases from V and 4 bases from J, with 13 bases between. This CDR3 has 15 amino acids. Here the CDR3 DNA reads TGTGCCAGCAGCTTGGGGACAGACGCAAGCTATGGCTACACCTTC. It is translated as CASSLGTDASYGYTF.

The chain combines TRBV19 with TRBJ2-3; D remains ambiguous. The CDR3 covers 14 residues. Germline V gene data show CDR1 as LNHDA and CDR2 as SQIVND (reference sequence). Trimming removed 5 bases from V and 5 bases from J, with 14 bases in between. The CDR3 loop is CASSPRQSRDTQYF. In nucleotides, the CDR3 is TGTGCCAGTAGTCCAAGGCAGTCTAGAGATACGCAGTATTTT.

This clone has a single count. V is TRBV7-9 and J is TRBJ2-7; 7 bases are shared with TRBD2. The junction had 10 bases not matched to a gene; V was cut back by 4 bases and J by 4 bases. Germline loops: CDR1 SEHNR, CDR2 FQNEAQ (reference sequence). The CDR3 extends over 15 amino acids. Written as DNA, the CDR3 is TGTGCCAGCAGCTCCCCCGGGGGGACTGAATACGAGCAGTACTTC. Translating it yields CASSSPGGTEYEQYF.

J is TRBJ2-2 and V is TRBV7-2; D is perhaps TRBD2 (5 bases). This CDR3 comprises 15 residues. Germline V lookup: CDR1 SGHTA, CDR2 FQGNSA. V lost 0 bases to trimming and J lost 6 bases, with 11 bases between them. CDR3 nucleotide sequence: TGTGCCAGCAGCTTAGCATTAGGACTCTCCGGGGAGCTGTTTTTT. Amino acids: CASSLALGLSGELFF. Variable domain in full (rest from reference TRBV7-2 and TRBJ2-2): GAGVSQSPSNKVTEKGKDVELRCDPISGHTALYWYRQSLGQGLEFLIYFQGNSAPDKSGLPSDRFSAERTGGSVSTLTIQRTQQEDSAVYLCASSLALGLSGELFFGEGSRLTVL.

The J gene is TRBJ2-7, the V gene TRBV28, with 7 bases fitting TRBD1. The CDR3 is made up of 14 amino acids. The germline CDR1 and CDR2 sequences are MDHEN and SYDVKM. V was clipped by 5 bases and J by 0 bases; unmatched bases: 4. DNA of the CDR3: TGTGCCAGCAGTGACAGGGTACTCTCCTACGAGCAGTACGTC. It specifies CASSDRVLSYEQYV.

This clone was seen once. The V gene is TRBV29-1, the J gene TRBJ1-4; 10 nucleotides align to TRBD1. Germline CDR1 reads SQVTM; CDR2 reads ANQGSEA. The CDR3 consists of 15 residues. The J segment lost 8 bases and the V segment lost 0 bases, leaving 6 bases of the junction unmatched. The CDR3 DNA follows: TGCAGCGTTGAAGACCCCGGGACAGGGGACGAAAAACTGTTTTTT. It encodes CSVEDPGTGDEKLFF.

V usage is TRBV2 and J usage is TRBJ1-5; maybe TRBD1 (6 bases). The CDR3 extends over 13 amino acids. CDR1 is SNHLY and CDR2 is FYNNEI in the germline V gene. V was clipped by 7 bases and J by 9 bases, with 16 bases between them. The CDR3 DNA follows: TGTGCCAGCAATTCCAGGGGCGCAGGGCCCCAGCATTTT. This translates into CASNSRGAGPQHF.

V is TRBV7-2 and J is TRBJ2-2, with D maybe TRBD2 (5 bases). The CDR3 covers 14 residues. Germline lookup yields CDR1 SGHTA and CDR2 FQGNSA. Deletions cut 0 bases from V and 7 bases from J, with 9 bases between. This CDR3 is CASSLARAFGELFF. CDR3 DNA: TGTGCCAGCAGCTTAGCGAGGGCCTTCGGGGAGCTGTTTTTT.

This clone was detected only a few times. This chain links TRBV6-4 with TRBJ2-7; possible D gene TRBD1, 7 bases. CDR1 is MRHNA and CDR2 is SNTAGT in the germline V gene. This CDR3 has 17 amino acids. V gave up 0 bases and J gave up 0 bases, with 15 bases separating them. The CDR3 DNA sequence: TGTGCCAGCAGTGACTCGGGGGGACAGATGAGCTCCTACGAGCAGTACTTC. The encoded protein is CASSDSGGQMSSYEQYF.

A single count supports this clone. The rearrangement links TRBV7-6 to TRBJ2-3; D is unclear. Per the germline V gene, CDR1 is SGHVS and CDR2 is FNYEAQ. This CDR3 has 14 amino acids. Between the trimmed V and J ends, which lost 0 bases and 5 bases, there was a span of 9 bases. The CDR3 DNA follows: TGTGCCAGCAGCTTAGCCTACCTCCAAGATACGCAGTATTTT. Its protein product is CASSLAYLQDTQYF.

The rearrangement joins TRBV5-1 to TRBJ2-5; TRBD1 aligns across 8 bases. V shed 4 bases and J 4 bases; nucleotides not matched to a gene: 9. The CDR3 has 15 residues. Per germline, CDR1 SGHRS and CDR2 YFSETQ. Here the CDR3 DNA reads TGCGCCAGCAGCAGCTGGACAGGGCTCGTAGAGACCCAGTACTTC. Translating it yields CASSSWTGLVETQYF.

The CDR3 DNA is TGTGCCAGCATCTTCTCCACTTATACAGGGAATGGCTACACCTTC. This sequence encodes CASIFSTYTGNGYTF. J is TRBJ1-2 and V is TRBV7-2; D might be TRBD1 (6 bases). This CDR3 is built from 15 residues. Looked up from germline, CDR1 is SGHTA and CDR2 is FQGNSA. The V gene lost 7 bases and the J gene lost 6 bases, with 21 bases spanning the gap.